These 24 T cell receptor beta chains came from one sample sequenced in a study of blood T cell repertoires in COVID-19. Repertoires were generated with immunoSEQ multiplex PCR, while TCRdb's copy carries only in-frame clones and drops some. The sample includes under 15,000 clones, around 74% of them seen just once. Source material: peripheral blood. The source is a woman at least 80 years old with acute or convalescent COVID-19.

As DNA, the CDR3 is TGTGCCAGCTCACCCGAAGAGACCCAGTACTTC. Translating gives CASSPEETQYF. The V and J genes are TRBV18 and TRBJ2-5, with D hard to call. The germline gives CDR1 KGHSH, CDR2 LQKENI. The CDR3 length is 11 residues. V was clipped by 3 bases and J by 3 bases, with 2 bases between them.

The chain joins TRBV5-1 to TRBJ2-6; D is unresolved. CDR3 length equals 16 residues. The V end lost 0 bases, the J end lost 4 bases, and 11 bases lay between the germline ends. Germline-derived CDR1 and CDR2 are SGHRS and YFSETQ. In DNA form, the CDR3 reads TGCGCCAGCAGCTTGGGCCAGGTCACGGGGGCCAACGTCCTGACTTTC. The encoded protein is CASSLGQVTGANVLTF.

The chain couples TRBV19 to TRBJ1-5, with TRBD1 matching 7 bases. Germline V gives CDR1 LNHDA, CDR2 SQIVND (reference sequence). The CDR3 covers 12 residues. Trimming at V came to 6 bases and at J to 5 bases, leaving 1 base not matched to a gene. The CDR3 DNA follows: TGTGCCAGTAGCAGGGGGTATCAGCCCCAGCATTTT. This sequence encodes CASSRGYQPQHF.

This clone was recorded a few times. This rearrangement joins TRBV11-3 to TRBJ2-1; 7 positions agree with TRBD2. The CDR3 runs 13 residues. Germline CDR1 and CDR2: SGHNT and YENEEA. Trimming removed 4 bases from V and 6 bases from J; junction bases left unmatched: 3. As DNA, the CDR3 is TGTGCCAGCAGCTCCTGGACTAGCAATGAGCAGTTCTTC. It translates to CASSSWTSNEQFF.

The CDR3 loop is CASSQVATRAPYNEQFF. CDR3 sequence (DNA): TGCGCCAGCAGCCAAGTTGCCACCAGGGCCCCCTACAATGAGCAGTTCTTC. The chain is built from TRBV4-1 and TRBJ2-1, with a possible D match to TRBD1 (5 bases). The CDR3 sequence is 17 residues long. Trimming pared 1 base from V and 2 bases from J, leaving 15 bases between. Germline lookup yields CDR1 MGHRA and CDR2 YSYEKL.

The V call is TRBV10-2, the J call TRBJ2-5; D may be TRBD1 (6 bases). Trimming took 6 bases from V and 1 from J, leaving 6 bases between them. The germline V gene encodes CDR1 WSHSY and CDR2 SAAADI. The CDR3 loop spans 12 amino acids. CDR3 nucleotide sequence: TGCGCCAGCAGGGACAGCCAAGAGACCCAGTACTTC. Encoded protein: CASRDSQETQYF.

This clone was observed a handful of times. This sequence joins TRBV2 and TRBJ1-2; D unresolved. Trimming shortened V by 0 bases and J by 7 bases, and 12 bases separated the two germline ends. Per germline, CDR1 SNHLY and CDR2 FYNNEI. The CDR3 is made up of 14 amino acids. The CDR3 region is CASSEALRVFGYTF. The CDR3 region has the DNA TGTGCCAGCAGTGAAGCCCTGAGGGTTTTTGGCTACACCTTC.

The J gene is TRBJ2-6, the V gene TRBV7-9, with D tentatively TRBD2 (6 bases). The CDR3 loop spans 18 amino acids. Trimming pared 6 bases from V and 0 bases from J, leaving 18 bases between. Germline CDR1 SEHNR, CDR2 FQNEAQ (reference sequence). The CDR3 sequence: CASRSWRVLNSGANVLTF. In DNA form, the CDR3 reads TGTGCCAGCAGGTCATGGAGGGTGTTAAACTCTGGGGCCAACGTCCTGACTTTC.

The chain couples TRBV3-1 (or the pseudogene TRBV3-2) to TRBJ1-1; a weak D match, TRBD1 (6 bases). The V gene's germline CDR1 is LGHDT and CDR2 YNNKEL (reference sequence). V lost 4 bases to trimming and J lost 3 bases, with 12 bases between them. This CDR3 comprises 14 residues. Here the CDR3 reads CASSLRDTYTEAFF. The DNA for the CDR3 is TGTGCCAGCAGCCTGAGGGACACCTACACTGAAGCTTTCTTT.

The V and J genes are TRBV11-2 and TRBJ2-5, with TRBD1 identical over 7 bases. The CDR3 length is 13 residues. Looked up from germline, CDR1 is SGHAT and CDR2 is FQNNGV. The J segment lost 4 bases and the V segment lost 4 bases, leaving 3 bases of the junction unmatched. In nucleotides, the CDR3 is TGTGCCAGCAGCTGGGACAGCCGAGAGACCCAGTACTTC. Translated, it gives CASSWDSRETQYF. Full variable domain (rest looked up from reference TRBV11-2 and TRBJ2-5): EAGVAQSPRYKIIEKRQSVAFWCNPISGHATLYWYQQILGQGPKLLIQFQNNGVVDDSQLPKDRFSAERLKGVDSTLKIQPAKLEDSAVYLCASSWDSRETQYFGPGTRLLVL.

V and J are TRBV6-5 and TRBJ2-5; 9 bases agree with TRBD2. Germline trimming cut 10 bases from V and 3 bases from J; bases unmatched to any gene: 6. Germline loops: CDR1 MNHEY, CDR2 SVGAGI. The CDR3 spans 13 residues. In nucleotides, the CDR3 is TGTGCCACCTTAGCGGGGGAGAAAGAGACCCAGTACTTC. This encodes CATLAGEKETQYF.

This clone was detected only once. The gene calls are TRBV29-1 and TRBJ2-3; 9 nucleotides line up with TRBD1. The CDR3 extends over 12 amino acids. J was trimmed by 6 bases and V by 4 bases; bases with no gene match: 2. The germline V gene has CDR1 SQVTM and CDR2 ANQGSEA. CDR3 sequence: CSVGQGGDTQYF. In nucleotides, the CDR3 is TGCAGCGTTGGACAGGGGGGTGATACGCAGTATTTT.

This clone came up a few times. The V and J genes are TRBV6-2 or TRBV6-3 and TRBJ1-2, with 7 bases aligning to TRBD1. Germline V gene lookup returns CDR1 MNHEY and CDR2 SVGEGT. V lost 5 bases to trimming and J lost 0 bases; unmatched junction nucleotides: 6. CDR3 length: 15 amino acids. In nucleotides, the CDR3 is TGTGCCAGCAGTCAACGGGGGACAGCTAACTATGGCTACACCTTC. This codes for CASSQRGTANYGYTF.

This clone was observed a handful of times. The CDR3 nucleotides are TGTGCCAGCTCACCGATAAGCCCGGGACAGGGGGCAGGTAATGAGCAGTTCTTC. Its protein is CASSPISPGQGAGNEQFF. The chain carries TRBV18 and TRBJ2-1, with TRBD1 matching over 12 bases. The CDR3 consists of 18 residues. From germline, CDR1 is KGHSH and CDR2 LQKENI. V was pared by 3 bases and J by 7 bases, with 13 bases of the junction left unmatched.

The genes are TRBV24-1 and TRBJ2-1; D is possibly TRBD2 (6 bases). From germline, CDR1 is KGHDR and CDR2 SFDVKD. The V end was cut by 0 bases, the J end by 0 bases, with 8 bases between. CDR3 length: 16 residues. The CDR3 DNA reads as TGTGCCACCAGTGATTTGGGGGGGAGCTCCTACAATGAGCAGTTCTTC. This gives the protein CATSDLGGSSYNEQFF.

This clone was detected only once. The chain employs TRBV5-1 and TRBJ2-7, with D possibly matching TRBD2 (6 bases). This CDR3 region has 14 residues. V was pared by 4 bases and J by 5 bases, with 16 bases between. Germline V gives CDR1 SGHRS, CDR2 YFSETQ. The CDR3 DNA reads TGCGCCAGCAGCCCCGACTGGGGAGGAAACGAGCAGTACTTC. Its translation: CASSPDWGGNEQYF. Variable domain in full (rest from reference TRBV5-1 and TRBJ2-7): KAGVTQTPRYLIKTRGQQVTLSCSPISGHRSVSWYQQTPGQGLQFLFEYFSETQRNKGNFPGRFSGRQFSNSRSEMNVSTLELGDSALYLCASSPDWGGNEQYFGPGTRLTVT.

The chain joins TRBV10-3 to TRBJ2-3; 8 nucleotides agree with TRBD1. The CDR3 totals 12 residues. After removal of 10 bases from V and 1 base from J, the junction contained 1 base not matched to a gene. Germline V lookup: CDR1 ENHRY, CDR2 SYGVKD. CDR3 residues: CATDRGTDTQYF. The CDR3, as DNA: TGTGCCACGGACAGGGGCACAGATACGCAGTATTTT.

This clone was seen a few times. The CDR3 DNA sequence: TGTGCCAGTAGTATAGATACAGGGATTTGGCCCCAGCATTTT. Translating gives CASSIDTGIWPQHF. V usage is TRBV19 and J usage is TRBJ1-5, with D possibly TRBD1 on 6 matching bases. Trimming pared 0 bases from V and 9 bases from J, leaving 12 bases between. Germline CDR1 is LNHDA and CDR2 is SQIVND (reference sequence). This CDR3 is built from 14 residues.

This clone turned up a few times. The V and J genes are TRBV6-6 and TRBJ1-5; 7 bases align to TRBD1. CDR1 and CDR2 from the germline V gene are MNHNY and SVGAGI (reference sequence). J was trimmed by 7 bases and V by 6 bases; bases with no gene match: 9. The CDR3 runs 14 residues. CDR3 amino acids: CASSLIAGGQPQHF. CDR3 in DNA: TGTGCCAGCAGCCTCATAGCAGGGGGGCAGCCCCAGCATTTT.

This clone was found once. J is TRBJ2-3 and V is TRBV10-2, with D possibly being TRBD2 (6 bases). This CDR3 comprises 14 residues. Trimming stripped 7 bases from V and 5 bases from J, with 16 bases between. Germline V CDR1 and CDR2: WSHSY, SAAADI. The CDR3, as DNA: TGCGCCAGCACCGGGGGTGAAGGCAAAGATACGCAGTATTTT. It is translated as CASTGGEGKDTQYF.

The V gene is TRBV6-4, the J gene TRBJ2-1; D gene uncertain. The V gene lost 0 bases and the J gene lost 6 bases, with 12 bases spanning the gap. The CDR3 covers 15 residues. CDR1 is MRHNA and CDR2 is SNTAGT in the germline V gene. CDR3 amino acids: CASSDSKASSNEQFF. CDR3 sequence (DNA): TGTGCCAGCAGTGACTCGAAGGCTAGTTCCAATGAGCAGTTCTTC.

This chain connects TRBV6-5 to TRBJ1-5; 10 bases align to TRBD1. J gave up 5 bases and V 0 bases, and 1 base lay outside the gene matches. The CDR3 has 15 residues. The V gene's germline CDR1 is MNHEY and CDR2 SVGAGI. CDR3 sequence (DNA): TGTGCCAGCAGTTACTCCGGGACAGGGGATCAGCCCCAGCATTTT. This codes for CASSYSGTGDQPQHF.

This clone has more than one count but fewer than ten. This chain uses TRBV12-5 with TRBJ2-1; TRBD2 matches at 13 bases. Germline loops: CDR1 LGHNT, CDR2 FRNRAP. This CDR3 is 15 amino acids long. V gave up 5 bases and J gave up 8 bases; unmatched junction bases: 6. The CDR3 region is CASGTGTSGVYEQFF. The CDR3 coding sequence is TGTGCTAGTGGTACCGGGACTAGCGGGGTTTATGAGCAGTTCTTC.

The V call is TRBV7-2, the J call TRBJ2-3, with a tentative D call TRBD1 (6 bases). The ends were cut back, 6 bases at V and 5 bases at J, with 6 bases in the middle. Germline CDR1 reads SGHTA; CDR2 reads FQGNSA. CDR3 length equals 11 residues. The CDR3 DNA sequence: TGTGCCAGCAGACAGGGAGATACGCAGTATTTT. This codes for CASRQGDTQYF.